A single sample is the source of the 18 T cell receptor beta chains below, sequenced in a study of shared clonotypes between healthy human individuals. Assay used: immunoSEQ multiplex PCR; TCRdb lists only in-frame clones, some missing. The data show about 2.4 million clones, 80% to 95% seen once. The sequencing sample was made of naive CD4+ T cells from PBMCs. Subset here: CD45RA+ positively selected. These receptors all come from a man aged 18 to 30 in good health. Some clones in this sample may be carry-over from other donors' samples.

The count of this clone is one. The chain recombines TRBV28 with TRBJ2-1, with TRBD2 identical over 11 bases. Germline trimming cut 8 bases from V and 7 bases from J; bases unmatched to any gene: 7. Germline V gene sequence: CDR1 MDHEN, CDR2 SYDVKM. This CDR3 contains 14 residues. CDR3 DNA sequence: TGTGCCAGCCTAACTAGCGGGAGTAGGAATGAGCAGTTCTTC. This encodes CASLTSGSRNEQFF.

V gene TRBV29-1 combines with J gene TRBJ1-1; D is ambiguous. Germline values: CDR1 SQVTM, CDR2 ANQGSEA. The CDR3 has 12 residues. Trimming took 5 bases from V and 0 from J, leaving 7 bases between them. The CDR3 DNA follows: TGCAGCGTTATCGACTTGAACACTGAAGCTTTCTTT. This sequence encodes CSVIDLNTEAFF.

V gene TRBV30 combines with J gene TRBJ1-5; 7 nucleotides match TRBD1. This CDR3 comprises 13 residues. V dropped 3 bases and J dropped 5; count of bases not matched to a gene: 4. The germline CDR1 and CDR2 sequences are GTSNPN and SVGIG (reference sequence). CDR3 DNA: TGTGCCTGGAGGGACAGGCGGGATCAGCCCCAGCATTTT. Protein: CAWRDRRDQPQHF.

The chain combines TRBV5-8 with TRBJ2-7; D is perhaps TRBD2 (5 bases). The CDR3 has 13 residues. Deletions cut 0 bases from V and 3 bases from J, with 7 bases between. The germline V gene has CDR1 SGHTS and CDR2 YDEGEE. The CDR3, as DNA: TGTGCCAGCAGCTTGGCCGGGAACTACGAGCAGTACTTC. Translating gives CASSLAGNYEQYF.

The chain is built from TRBV2 and TRBJ2-7; D may be TRBD2 (6 bases). This CDR3 region has 14 residues. CDR1 is SNHLY and CDR2 is FYNNEI in the germline V gene. V gave up 5 bases and J gave up 0 bases, with 11 bases separating them. In nucleotides, the CDR3 is TGTGCCAGCAGTTGGGACTTAAGCTCCTACGAGCAGTACTTC. Amino acids: CASSWDLSSYEQYF.

The J gene is TRBJ2-3, the V gene TRBV7-9; D gene ambiguous. The CDR3 is made up of 11 amino acids. Germline V gives CDR1 SEHNR, CDR2 FQNEAQ (reference sequence). V was trimmed by 8 bases and J by 6 bases, leaving 9 bases between them. This chain's CDR3 is CASENLDTQYF. The CDR3 DNA reads TGTGCCAGCGAGAACTTGGATACGCAGTATTTT.

V usage is TRBV28 and J usage is TRBJ2-1; 13 bases are a match to TRBD2. CDR3 size: 19 residues. Germline V gives CDR1 MDHEN, CDR2 SYDVKM. V was pared by 5 bases and J by 4 bases, with 14 bases of the junction left unmatched. CDR3 sequence: CASSLGLSGLAGQYNEQFF. DNA for the CDR3: TGTGCCAGCAGTCTGGGACTGTCGGGACTAGCGGGACAATACAATGAGCAGTTCTTC.

The CDR3 nucleotides are TGTGCCAGCAGCTTAGCAGACCCCAGCGAGCAGTACTTC. Residues: CASSLADPSEQYF. The V gene is TRBV11-3, the J gene TRBJ2-7; D ambiguous. The CDR3 loop spans 13 amino acids. The V gene lost 1 base and the J gene lost 6 bases, with 10 bases spanning the gap. The V gene's germline CDR1 is SGHNT and CDR2 YENEEA. The full variable domain, its missing parts supplied by reference TRBV11-3 and TRBJ2-7, is EAGVVQSPRYKIIEKKQPVAFWCNPISGHNTLYWYLQNLGQGPELLIRYENEEAVDDSQLPKDRFSAERLKGVDSTLKIQPAELGDSAVYLCASSLADPSEQYFGPGTRLTVT.

The rearrangement joins TRBV7-8 to TRBJ2-3; a possible D gene is TRBD1 (6 bases). V shed 5 bases and J shed 1 base, with 13 bases lying between them. Germline-derived CDR1 and CDR2 are SGHVS and FQNEAQ. The CDR3 has 15 amino acids. CDR3 residues: CASSPRGGGTDTQYF. The DNA for the CDR3 is TGTGCCAGCAGCCCCCGAGGGGGTGGCACAGATACGCAGTATTTT.

The chain recombines TRBV7-2 with TRBJ1-5; no clear D. The V and J ends lost 1 base and 2 bases respectively, with 15 bases between them. Germline CDR1 SGHTA, CDR2 FQGNSA. There are 17 residues in the CDR3. In nucleotides, the CDR3 is TGTGCCAGCAGCTTAGGGTTCGCAGCTAACGGCAATCAGCCCCAGCATTTT. Protein product: CASSLGFAANGNQPQHF.

This chain joins TRBV5-8 and TRBJ2-5; possibly TRBD2 for D (6 bases). This CDR3 is 12 amino acids long. CDR1 and CDR2 from the germline V gene are SGHTS and YDEGEE. Trimming removed 4 bases from V and 7 bases from J, with 11 bases in between. The CDR3 protein is CASSPLGGTQYF. The CDR3 DNA reads TGTGCCAGCAGCCCACTCGGGGGGACCCAGTACTTC.

V gene TRBV2 combines with J gene TRBJ2-1; tentatively, D is TRBD2 (6 bases). This CDR3 contains 16 residues. Germline V gives CDR1 SNHLY, CDR2 FYNNEI. Trimming left V 7 bases short and J 10 bases short, with 26 bases between. The CDR3 spells CASILFSPRTGGEQFF. The DNA for the CDR3 is TGTGCCAGCATCTTGTTCAGTCCGCGTACTGGGGGGGAGCAGTTCTTC. Full variable domain (outside the CDR3, taken from reference TRBV2 and TRBJ2-1): EPEVTQTPSHQVTQMGQEVILRCVPISNHLYFYWYRQILGQKVEFLVSFYNNEISEKSEIFDDQFSVERPDGSNFTLKIRSTKLEDSAMYFCASILFSPRTGGEQFFGPGTRLTVL.

The V gene is TRBV6-1, the J gene TRBJ1-5, with D unclear. CDR1 MNHNS and CDR2 SASEGT come from the germline V gene. This CDR3 region has 13 residues. V gave up 10 bases and J gave up 2 bases, with 12 bases separating them. CDR3 residues: CATDFFRNQPQHF. The DNA of the CDR3 is TGTGCCACCGACTTTTTCCGCAATCAGCCCCAGCATTTT.

The V gene is TRBV12-5, the J gene TRBJ1-2, with unresolved D. Trimming removed 6 bases from V and 3 bases from J, with 11 bases in between. The germline V gene encodes CDR1 LGHNT and CDR2 FRNRAP. This CDR3 has 13 residues. For the CDR3, the DNA is TGTGCTAGTGGCCGAGACGGTCACTATGGCTACACCTTC. The encoded protein is CASGRDGHYGYTF.

The chain is built from TRBV28 and TRBJ1-2; TRBD1 might be the D (5 bases). The CDR3 sequence is 15 residues long. With 3 bases removed from V and 5 bases from J, the gap between germline ends came to 16 bases. Germline CDR1 MDHEN, CDR2 SYDVKM. The CDR3 sequence is CASSFPSRGFYGYTF. CDR3 in DNA: TGTGCCAGCAGTTTTCCCTCAAGGGGCTTTTATGGCTACACCTTC.

The rearrangement links TRBV10-3 to TRBJ2-1; 13 nucleotides line up with TRBD2. V gave up 3 bases and J gave up 8 bases; unmatched junction bases: 19. Germline assignment: CDR1 ENHRY and CDR2 SYGVKD. The CDR3 has 20 residues. The CDR3 nucleotides are TGTGCCATCAGTGACTCCCTCGGGACTAGCGGGAATACCTATATCTATGAGCAGTTCTTC. It is translated as CAISDSLGTSGNTYIYEQFF.

The chain carries TRBV19 and TRBJ1-5; D is possibly TRBD1 (5 bases). From germline, CDR1 is LNHDA and CDR2 SQIVND (reference sequence). V was cut by 6 bases and J by 0 bases, with 15 bases left in between. The CDR3 covers 16 residues. CDR3 amino acids: CASRGIGTVSNQPQHF. The DNA for the CDR3 is TGTGCCAGTAGAGGGATCGGGACGGTTAGCAATCAGCCCCAGCATTTT.

J is TRBJ1-2 and V is TRBV5-6; weak D call: TRBD1 (5 bases). Per the germline V gene, CDR1 is SGHDT and CDR2 is YYEEEE. This CDR3 region has 11 residues. Between the trimmed V and J ends, which lost 2 bases and 10 bases, there was a span of 9 bases. The DNA of the CDR3 is TGTGCCAGCAGCTTCGGGGCGGACTACACCTTC. This sequence encodes CASSFGADYTF. Based on the CDR3 plus reference TRBV5-6 and TRBJ1-2, the full variable domain is DAGVTQSPTHLIKTRGQQVTLRCSPKSGHDTVSWYQQALGQGPQFIFQYYEEEERQRGNFPDRFSGHQFPNYSSELNVNALLLGDSALYLCASSFGADYTFGSGTRLTVV.